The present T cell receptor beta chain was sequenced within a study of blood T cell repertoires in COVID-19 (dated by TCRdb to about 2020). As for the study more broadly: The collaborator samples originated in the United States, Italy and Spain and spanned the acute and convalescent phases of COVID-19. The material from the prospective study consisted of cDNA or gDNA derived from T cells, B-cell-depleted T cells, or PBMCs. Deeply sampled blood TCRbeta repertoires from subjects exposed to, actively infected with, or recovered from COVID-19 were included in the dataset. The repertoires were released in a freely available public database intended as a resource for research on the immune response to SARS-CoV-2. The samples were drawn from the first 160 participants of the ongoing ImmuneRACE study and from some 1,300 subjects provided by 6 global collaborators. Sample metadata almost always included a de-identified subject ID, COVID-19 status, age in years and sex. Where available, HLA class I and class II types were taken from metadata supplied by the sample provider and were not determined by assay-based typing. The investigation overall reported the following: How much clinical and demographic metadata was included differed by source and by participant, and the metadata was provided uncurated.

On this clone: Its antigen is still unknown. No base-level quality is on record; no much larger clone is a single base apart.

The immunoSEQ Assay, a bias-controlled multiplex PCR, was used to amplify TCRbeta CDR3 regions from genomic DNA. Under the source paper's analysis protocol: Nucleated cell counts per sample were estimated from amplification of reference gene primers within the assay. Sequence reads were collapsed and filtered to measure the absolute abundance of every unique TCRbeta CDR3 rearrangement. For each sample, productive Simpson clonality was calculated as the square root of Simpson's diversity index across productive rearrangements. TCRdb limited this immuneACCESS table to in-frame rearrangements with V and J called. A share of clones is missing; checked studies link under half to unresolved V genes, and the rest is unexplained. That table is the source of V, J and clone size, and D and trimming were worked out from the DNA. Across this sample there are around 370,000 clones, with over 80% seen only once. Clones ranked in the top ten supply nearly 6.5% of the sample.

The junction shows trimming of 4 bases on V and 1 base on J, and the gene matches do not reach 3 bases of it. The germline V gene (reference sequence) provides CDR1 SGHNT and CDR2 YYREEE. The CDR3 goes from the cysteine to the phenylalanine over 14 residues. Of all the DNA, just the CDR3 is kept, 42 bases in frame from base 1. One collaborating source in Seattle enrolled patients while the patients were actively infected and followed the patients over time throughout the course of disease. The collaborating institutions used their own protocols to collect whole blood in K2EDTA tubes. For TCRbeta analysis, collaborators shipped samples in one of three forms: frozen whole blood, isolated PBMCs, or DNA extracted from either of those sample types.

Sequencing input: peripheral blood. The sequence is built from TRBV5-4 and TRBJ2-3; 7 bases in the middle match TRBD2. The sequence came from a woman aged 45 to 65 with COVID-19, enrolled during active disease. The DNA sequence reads TGTGCCAGCAGCCCGGGGGGAGGCACAGATACGCAGTATTTT. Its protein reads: CASSPGGGTDTQYF.